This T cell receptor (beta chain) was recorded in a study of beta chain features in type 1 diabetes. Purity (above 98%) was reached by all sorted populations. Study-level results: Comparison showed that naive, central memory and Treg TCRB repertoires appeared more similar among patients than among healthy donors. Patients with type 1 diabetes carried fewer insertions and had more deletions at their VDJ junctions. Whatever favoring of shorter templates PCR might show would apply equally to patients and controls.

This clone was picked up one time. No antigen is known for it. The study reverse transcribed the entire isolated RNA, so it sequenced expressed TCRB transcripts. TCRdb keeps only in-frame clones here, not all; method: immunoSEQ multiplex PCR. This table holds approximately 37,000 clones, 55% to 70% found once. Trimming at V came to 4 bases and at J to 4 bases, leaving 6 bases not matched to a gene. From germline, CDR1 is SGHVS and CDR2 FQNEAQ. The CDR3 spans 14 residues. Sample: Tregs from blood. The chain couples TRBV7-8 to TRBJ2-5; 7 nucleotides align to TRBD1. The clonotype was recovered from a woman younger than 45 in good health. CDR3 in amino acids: CASSSTGWGETQYF. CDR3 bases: TGTGCCAGCAGCTCGACAGGGTGGGGAGAGACCCAGTACTTC.